These T cell receptor beta chains were read from a single sample in a study of blood T cell repertoires in COVID-19. Repertoires were generated with immunoSEQ multiplex PCR, while TCRdb's copy carries only in-frame clones and drops some. This table holds some 16,000 clones, 80% to 90% found once. Sequences were obtained from peripheral blood. Source of these receptors: a man in his sixties with acute or convalescent COVID-19. The CDR3 runs from the conserved cysteine through the conserved F or W. A D gene is named only where the DNA matches it firmly. Clone sizes are given selectively: once, few, many, or a class where the clone is expanded.

d_gene: -; abundance: -; j_gene: TRBJ2-7; v_gene: TRBV7-2; CDR3nt: TGTGCCAGCAGCTCCCAATCGGGGGTCTCATCCGAGCAGTACTTC; CDR3aa: CASSSQSGVSSEQYF
d_gene: -; abundance: -; j_gene: TRBJ1-5; v_gene: TRBV6-1; CDR3nt: TGTGCCAGCAGTGAACAGGGTGGTAATCAGCCCCAGCATTTT; CDR3aa: CASSEQGGNQPQHF
d_gene: TRBD1; abundance: -; j_gene: TRBJ1-6; v_gene: TRBV27; CDR3nt: TGTGCCAGCAGTTTGCTCAGGGGGACTAATTCACCCCTCCACTTT; CDR3aa: CASSLLRGTNSPLHF
d_gene: -; abundance: once; j_gene: TRBJ1-3; v_gene: TRBV5-6; CDR3nt: TGTGCCAGCAGCTTAGTCCTAGAAGGCACTGGAAACACCATATATTTT; CDR3aa: CASSLVLEGTGNTIYF
d_gene: TRBD1; abundance: -; j_gene: TRBJ1-3; v_gene: TRBV2; CDR3nt: TGTGCCAGCAGTGGGGGGACAGGGCCCGGAAACACCATATATTTT; CDR3aa: CASSGGTGPGNTIYF
d_gene: TRBD2; abundance: -; j_gene: TRBJ2-1; v_gene: TRBV19; CDR3nt: TGTGCCAGTAGCGCTAGCGGGGGGTTCGGTGAGCAGTTCTTC; CDR3aa: CASSASGGFGEQFF
d_gene: TRBD1; abundance: -; j_gene: TRBJ1-1; v_gene: TRBV18; CDR3nt: TGTGCCAGCTCACCAAACGCCGGACAGGTGAACACTGAAGCTTTCTTT; CDR3aa: CASSPNAGQVNTEAFF
d_gene: TRBD1; abundance: -; j_gene: TRBJ1-4; v_gene: TRBV14; CDR3nt: TGTGCCAGCAGCCAAGTGGAGGGGGCCGGGGACGTCATTCCCTATGAAAAACTGTTTTTT; CDR3aa: CASSQVEGAGDVIPYEKLFF
d_gene: -; abundance: once; j_gene: TRBJ2-2; v_gene: TRBV5-6; CDR3nt: TGTGCCAGCAGCTTACTTGCCGGGACACTGAACACCGGGGAGCTGTTTTTT; CDR3aa: CASSLLAGTLNTGELFF
d_gene: -; abundance: -; j_gene: TRBJ1-1; v_gene: TRBV7-3; CDR3nt: TGTGCCAGCAGCTCGGGCAGGGCCACTGAAGCTTTCTTT; CDR3aa: CASSSGRATEAFF
d_gene: TRBD1; abundance: -; j_gene: TRBJ2-2; v_gene: TRBV9; CDR3nt: TGTGCCAGCAGCGTAGAGACAGGGTTGGGAGGGGAGCTGTTTTTT; CDR3aa: CASSVETGLGGELFF
d_gene: -; abundance: few; j_gene: TRBJ1-1; v_gene: TRBV4-2; CDR3nt: TGTGCCAGCAGCCCTTGGCTGATGAACACTGAAGCTTTCTTT; CDR3aa: CASSPWLMNTEAFF
d_gene: -; abundance: -; j_gene: TRBJ2-7; v_gene: TRBV5-1; CDR3nt: TGCGCCAGCAGCTTGGGACGGGACGAGCAGTACTTC; CDR3aa: CASSLGRDEQYF
d_gene: -; abundance: few; j_gene: TRBJ1-6; v_gene: TRBV19; CDR3nt: TGTGCCAGTAGTATCTTTGCGGGCCCCACGAATTCACCCCTCCACTTT; CDR3aa: CASSIFAGPTNSPLHF
d_gene: TRBD2; abundance: -; j_gene: TRBJ2-7; v_gene: TRBV6-6; CDR3nt: TGTGCCAGCAGCGCCCAGCGGGGCTACGAGCAGTACTTC; CDR3aa: CASSAQRGYEQYF
d_gene: -; abundance: -; j_gene: TRBJ1-2; v_gene: TRBV6-5; CDR3nt: TGTGCCAGCAGTTACTCTCCCAGGGAAAACTATGGCTACACCTTC; CDR3aa: CASSYSPRENYGYTF
d_gene: -; abundance: -; j_gene: TRBJ1-4; v_gene: TRBV4-1; CDR3nt: TGCGCCAGCAGCCGTGTGGGCCTGGGGAGTGAAAAACTGTTTTTT; CDR3aa: CASSRVGLGSEKLFF
d_gene: TRBD2; abundance: -; j_gene: TRBJ2-2; v_gene: TRBV15; CDR3nt: TGTGCCACCAGCGCTAGCGGGGGGATAGACACCGGGGAGCTGTTTTTT; CDR3aa: CATSASGGIDTGELFF
d_gene: -; abundance: -; j_gene: TRBJ1-1; v_gene: TRBV14; CDR3nt: TGTGCCAGCAGCCAAGATCAACAGGTGTGGAACACTGAAGCTTTCTTT; CDR3aa: CASSQDQQVWNTEAFF
d_gene: TRBD1; abundance: -; j_gene: TRBJ2-7; v_gene: TRBV9; CDR3nt: TGTGCCAGCAGCCCCCCGGGACAGGGCTACGAGCAGTACTTC; CDR3aa: CASSPPGQGYEQYF
d_gene: TRBD1; abundance: -; j_gene: TRBJ2-7; v_gene: TRBV5-4; CDR3nt: TGTGCCAGCAGCTGGGGACAGGGGGGCGAGCAGTACTTC; CDR3aa: CASSWGQGGEQYF
d_gene: TRBD2; abundance: -; j_gene: TRBJ2-5; v_gene: TRBV29-1; CDR3nt: TGCAGCGTTCCCGGACTAGCGGGGGCGGGGGAGACCCAGTACTTC; CDR3aa: CSVPGLAGAGETQYF
d_gene: -; abundance: -; j_gene: TRBJ2-6; v_gene: TRBV6-5; CDR3nt: TGTGCCAGCAGCTCAGCGGGGGCCAACGTCCTGACTTTC; CDR3aa: CASSSAGANVLTF
d_gene: -; abundance: -; j_gene: TRBJ1-4; v_gene: TRBV5-1; CDR3nt: TGCGCCAGCAGCCTGGACAGAACTAATGAAAAACTGTTTTTT; CDR3aa: CASSLDRTNEKLFF
d_gene: -; abundance: few; j_gene: TRBJ1-4; v_gene: TRBV11-1; CDR3nt: TGTGCCAGCAGCTTCGGAACAGGGAGTTTTGAAAAACTGTTTTTT; CDR3aa: CASSFGTGSFEKLFF
d_gene: -; abundance: -; j_gene: TRBJ2-7; v_gene: TRBV4-2; CDR3nt: TGTGCCAGCAGCCAGGACCCACGAGACAGCCGCTCCTACGAGCAGTACTTC; CDR3aa: CASSQDPRDSRSYEQYF
d_gene: TRBD1; abundance: -; j_gene: TRBJ2-6; v_gene: TRBV27; CDR3nt: TGTGCCAGCAGTGCTACAGGGGGCTTTACTTCTGGGGCCAACGTCCTGACTTTC; CDR3aa: CASSATGGFTSGANVLTF
d_gene: -; abundance: -; j_gene: TRBJ1-2; v_gene: TRBV24-1; CDR3nt: TGTGCCACCAGTGAGGCAGGTCGGGCAGGGGCTGACTATGGCTACACCTTC; CDR3aa: CATSEAGRAGADYGYTF
d_gene: -; abundance: -; j_gene: TRBJ1-3; v_gene: TRBV27; CDR3nt: TGTGCCAGCAGTTTAGACAGTTTTTCTGGAAACACCATATATTTT; CDR3aa: CASSLDSFSGNTIYF
d_gene: -; abundance: -; j_gene: TRBJ1-5; v_gene: TRBV27; CDR3nt: TGTGCCAGCAGCCCGACAAACTATCAGCCCCAGCATTTT; CDR3aa: CASSPTNYQPQHF
d_gene: -; abundance: -; j_gene: TRBJ1-2; v_gene: TRBV28; CDR3nt: TGTGCCAGCAGTCCAGGGGAAACCTATGGCTACACCTTC; CDR3aa: CASSPGETYGYTF
d_gene: -; abundance: -; j_gene: TRBJ1-2; v_gene: TRBV2; CDR3nt: TGTGCCAGCAGTGAAAGCGTTAACTATGGCTACACCTTC; CDR3aa: CASSESVNYGYTF
d_gene: -; abundance: -; j_gene: TRBJ1-6; v_gene: TRBV27; CDR3nt: TGTGCCAGCAGTTTATGGGGGGGCCCAAATTCACCCCTCCACTTT; CDR3aa: CASSLWGGPNSPLHF
d_gene: -; abundance: -; j_gene: TRBJ1-2; v_gene: TRBV13; CDR3nt: TGTGCCAGCAGCTTAAGGGGTGAGGATGGCTACACCTTC; CDR3aa: CASSLRGEDGYTF
d_gene: TRBD1; abundance: -; j_gene: TRBJ2-1; v_gene: TRBV14; CDR3nt: TGTGCCAGCAGCCTTAACAGGGGATGGGACAATGAGCAGTTCTTC; CDR3aa: CASSLNRGWDNEQFF
d_gene: -; abundance: -; j_gene: TRBJ1-1; v_gene: TRBV28; CDR3nt: TGTGCCAGCACTATGGGAGGGAGAACTGAAGCTTTCTTT; CDR3aa: CASTMGGRTEAFF
d_gene: -; abundance: -; j_gene: TRBJ2-7; v_gene: TRBV25-1; CDR3nt: TGTGCCAGCGGGGCGATTCTAGAGCAGTACTTC; CDR3aa: CASGAILEQYF
d_gene: -; abundance: -; j_gene: TRBJ1-2; v_gene: TRBV19; CDR3nt: TGTGCCAGTAGTGCCGGTGGGCTCTATGGCTACACCTTC; CDR3aa: CASSAGGLYGYTF
d_gene: -; abundance: -; j_gene: TRBJ2-1; v_gene: TRBV19; CDR3nt: TGTGCCAGTAGGACTTTCAATGAGCAGTTCTTC; CDR3aa: CASRTFNEQFF
d_gene: -; abundance: -; j_gene: TRBJ1-1; v_gene: TRBV6-5; CDR3nt: TGTGCCAGCAGCCCCGGACCTGGCAGGGCCACTGAAGCTTTCTTT; CDR3aa: CASSPGPGRATEAFF
d_gene: -; abundance: -; j_gene: TRBJ2-3; v_gene: TRBV7-2; CDR3nt: TGTGCCAGCAGCTCGGCGGGACTGTCGGGGACAGATACGCAGTATTTT; CDR3aa: CASSSAGLSGTDTQYF
d_gene: -; abundance: -; j_gene: TRBJ2-7; v_gene: TRBV7-2; CDR3nt: TGTGCCAGCAGCCCTGGGAGGGGGGCAACCTACGAGCAGTACTTC; CDR3aa: CASSPGRGATYEQYF
d_gene: TRBD1; abundance: -; j_gene: TRBJ2-6; v_gene: TRBV19; CDR3nt: TGTGCCAGTAGGCCGACAGGGGGCCCGTTGCCTGGGGCCAACGTCCTGACTTTC; CDR3aa: CASRPTGGPLPGANVLTF
d_gene: -; abundance: -; j_gene: TRBJ1-5; v_gene: TRBV11-2; CDR3nt: TGTGCCAGCAGCTTAGGCGGAGGTGGTCAGCCCCAGCATTTT; CDR3aa: CASSLGGGGQPQHF
d_gene: -; abundance: -; j_gene: TRBJ1-1; v_gene: TRBV19; CDR3nt: TGTGCCAGTAGTTCCCCAGTCCACGAAGCTTTCTTT; CDR3aa: CASSSPVHEAFF
d_gene: TRBD1; abundance: -; j_gene: TRBJ2-7; v_gene: TRBV5-1; CDR3nt: TGCGCCAGCAGCTTATTACCGGGACAGGGGGCCTACGAGCAGTACTTC; CDR3aa: CASSLLPGQGAYEQYF
d_gene: TRBD2; abundance: few; j_gene: TRBJ2-7; v_gene: TRBV7-9; CDR3nt: TGTGCCAGCAGCGCTAGCGGAACCTACGAGCAGTACTTC; CDR3aa: CASSASGTYEQYF
d_gene: -; abundance: -; j_gene: TRBJ2-5; v_gene: TRBV5-1; CDR3nt: TGCGCCAGCAGCCCCTCGGGCGGGGAGACCCAGTACTTC; CDR3aa: CASSPSGGETQYF
d_gene: -; abundance: -; j_gene: TRBJ2-5; v_gene: TRBV2; CDR3nt: TGTGCCAGCAGTGAGGGCAGGGCCAAAGAGACCCAGTACTTC; CDR3aa: CASSEGRAKETQYF
d_gene: TRBD1; abundance: -; j_gene: TRBJ2-7; v_gene: TRBV6-6; CDR3nt: TGTGCCAGCTCACTCATTCCGGGACAGGGGGCCTACGAGCAGTACTTC; CDR3aa: CASSLIPGQGAYEQYF
d_gene: -; abundance: -; j_gene: TRBJ2-7; v_gene: TRBV28; CDR3nt: TGTGCCAGCAGCCGCCCCCGGGGTGACGAGCAGTACTTC; CDR3aa: CASSRPRGDEQYF
d_gene: -; abundance: -; j_gene: TRBJ2-3; v_gene: TRBV7-2; CDR3nt: TGTGCCAGCAGCTCAGGCCCCCCCACAGATACGCAGTATTTT; CDR3aa: CASSSGPPTDTQYF
d_gene: -; abundance: -; j_gene: TRBJ2-3; v_gene: TRBV19; CDR3nt: TGTGCCAGTAGTATCACGGTAAACACAGATACGCAGTATTTT; CDR3aa: CASSITVNTDTQYF
d_gene: TRBD2; abundance: -; j_gene: TRBJ2-3; v_gene: TRBV7-3; CDR3nt: TGTGCCAGCAGCCCCGGAGCGGGGGGGTCGGGAACAGATACGCAGTATTTT; CDR3aa: CASSPGAGGSGTDTQYF
d_gene: -; abundance: -; j_gene: TRBJ1-2; v_gene: TRBV4-1; CDR3nt: TGCGCCAGCAGCCAAGATGGGGCAGGGCCTGTAGGCTACACCTTC; CDR3aa: CASSQDGAGPVGYTF